This passage covers 13 T cell receptor beta chains from one sample sequenced in a study of blood T cell repertoires in COVID-19. Sequencing was performed with immunoSEQ multiplex PCR; in TCRdb, only in-frame clones are kept and a portion is missing. The sample lists 150,000 to 200,000 clones; roughly 81% were seen once. The sequencing sample was made of peripheral blood. The receptor source for this set is a woman aged 80 or over with COVID-19, enrolled during active disease.

The chain couples TRBV3-1 (or the pseudogene TRBV3-2) to TRBJ2-1; weak D call: TRBD2 (5 bases). V lost 6 bases, J lost 1 base, and 7 bases lay in between. CDR1 is LGHDT, CDR2 YNNKEL, per germline (reference sequence). The CDR3 contains 13 residues. DNA of the CDR3: TGTGCCAGCAGGCGCGGGTCCTACAATGAGCAGTTCTTC. It codes for CASRRGSYNEQFF.

This chain uses TRBV6-5 with TRBJ2-7, with 15 bases matching TRBD2. This CDR3 region has 15 residues. The V segment lost 0 bases and the J segment 6 bases; nucleotides outside the gene matches: 0. Germline V lookup: CDR1 MNHEY, CDR2 SVGAGI. CDR3 nucleotides: TGTGCCAGCAGTTACTCGGGACTAGCGGGAGGCGAGCAGTACTTC. Its protein product is CASSYSGLAGGEQYF.

The chain couples TRBV2 to TRBJ1-5; no clear D. Per the germline V gene, CDR1 is SNHLY and CDR2 is FYNNEI. Trimming left V 4 bases short and J 5 bases short, with 6 bases between. The CDR3 length is 12 residues. The CDR3 loop is CASSGEHQPQHF. Written as DNA, the CDR3 is TGTGCCAGCAGTGGAGAACATCAGCCCCAGCATTTT.

The chain has TRBV6-2 or TRBV6-3 and TRBJ1-5, with a tentative D call TRBD1 (5 bases). V was cut by 2 bases and J by 0 bases, with 17 bases left in between. The CDR3 is made up of 18 amino acids. In germline, CDR1 is MNHEY, CDR2 SVGEGT. CDR3 nucleotide sequence: TGTGCCAGCAGTTACAATGCAGGGAAAAAGCATAGCAATCAGCCCCAGCATTTT. This sequence encodes CASSYNAGKKHSNQPQHF.

The chain couples TRBV11-2 to TRBJ1-1; weak D call: TRBD1 (6 bases). Germline V gene data show CDR1 as SGHAT and CDR2 as FQNNGV. This CDR3 is 13 amino acids long. Trimming took 3 bases from V and 3 from J, leaving 8 bases between them. This CDR3 reads CASSFEGDTEAFF. CDR3 in DNA: TGTGCCAGCAGCTTCGAGGGGGACACTGAAGCTTTCTTT. Combining the CDR3 with reference TRBV11-2 and TRBJ1-1 gives the whole variable domain EAGVAQSPRYKIIEKRQSVAFWCNPISGHATLYWYQQILGQGPKLLIQFQNNGVVDDSQLPKDRFSAERLKGVDSTLKIQPAKLEDSAVYLCASSFEGDTEAFFGQGTRLTVV.

This clone has at least ten counts. This chain joins TRBV19 and TRBJ1-5; a weak D match, TRBD1 (6 bases). This CDR3 is 17 amino acids long. Germline V gives CDR1 LNHDA, CDR2 SQIVND (reference sequence). V dropped 4 bases and J dropped 3 bases, with 19 bases sitting between them. CDR3 loop: CASSTVRAGALNQPQHF. The CDR3 coding sequence is TGTGCCAGTAGTACTGTCAGGGCGGGGGCACTCAATCAGCCCCAGCATTTT.

The genes are TRBV6-5 and TRBJ2-5; 12 bases agree with TRBD2. After removal of 6 bases from V and 4 bases from J, the junction contained 0 bases not matched to a gene. Germline CDR1 and CDR2: MNHEY and SVGAGI. The CDR3 totals 13 residues. The DNA of the CDR3 is TGTGCCAGCAGGACTAGCGGGAGAGAGACCCAGTACTTC. Translation gives CASRTSGRETQYF.

V is TRBV2 and J is TRBJ2-5, with D perhaps TRBD2 (5 bases). Trimming pared 10 bases from V and 0 bases from J, leaving 18 bases between. Germline assignment: CDR1 SNHLY and CDR2 FYNNEI. The CDR3 covers 15 residues. The CDR3 loop reads CATQRTSAYQETQYF. CDR3 in DNA: TGTGCCACCCAGCGGACTTCTGCGTACCAAGAGACCCAGTACTTC.

The chain combines TRBV15 with TRBJ2-3; D is possibly TRBD1 (6 bases). Germline CDR1 reads LNHNV; CDR2 reads YYDKDF (reference sequence). The CDR3 loop spans 14 amino acids. V lost 3 bases and J lost 9, with 16 bases in between. This CDR3 reads CATSRSTGSYTQYF. Written as DNA, the CDR3 is TGTGCCACCAGCAGGTCTACAGGGAGTTACACGCAGTATTTT.

The chain combines TRBV11-3 with TRBJ2-5; TRBD1 agrees at 7 bases. The CDR3 covers 15 residues. Germline assignment: CDR1 SGHNT and CDR2 YENEEA. V trimming: 5 bases; J trimming: 2 bases; junction bases outside the gene matches: 8. The CDR3 nucleotides read TGTGCCAGCAGCCCCGGGACAGTACTACAAGAGACCCAGTACTTC. This sequence encodes CASSPGTVLQETQYF.

The rearrangement uses TRBV19 and TRBJ2-1; maybe TRBD2 (5 bases). The CDR3 is 13 residues long. The germline CDR1 and CDR2 sequences are LNHDA and SQIVND (reference sequence). V was shortened by 5 bases and J by 7 bases, with 12 bases between the two germline ends. CDR3 coding DNA: TGTGCCAGTAGTCCCCCCGCGGGTAATGAGCAGTTCTTC. Its translation is CASSPPAGNEQFF.

J is TRBJ2-3 and V is TRBV4-2, with 8 bases aligning to TRBD2. Germline loops: CDR1 LGHNA, CDR2 YNFKEQ. The CDR3 is 15 residues long. V lost 6 bases to trimming and J lost 0 bases; unmatched junction nucleotides: 5. The CDR3 reads CASRTSSGSTDTQYF. In DNA form, the CDR3 reads TGTGCCAGCAGGACGTCTAGCGGGAGCACAGATACGCAGTATTTT.

The chain has TRBV3-1 (or the pseudogene TRBV3-2) and TRBJ1-1, with a possible D match to TRBD1 (6 bases). The germline CDR1 and CDR2 sequences are LGHDT and YNNKEL (reference sequence). V lost 4 bases to trimming and J lost 4 bases, with 19 bases between them. The CDR3 has 16 amino acids. The DNA for the CDR3 is TGTGCCAGCAGCCTACTTGGCGGGGGGGCCCGCACTGAAGCTTTCTTT. Its protein product is CASSLLGGGARTEAFF.